This TCR beta chain was observed in a study of T cell responses to AZD1222 COVID-19 vaccine. As concerns this clone: Antigen unknown.

Study-wide results and limits: CD4 TCRs associated with vaccination spanned spike, dominating at 160-218 and 743-854.

TCRdb's copy holds only in-frame clones and misses some; the assay was immunoSEQ multiplex PCR. The table records 120,000 or so clones, over 80% of them present only once. CDR1 is SNHLY, CDR2 FYNNEI, per germline. Deletions cut 4 bases from V and 2 bases from J, with 15 bases between. This CDR3 is 16 amino acids long. The specimen was peripheral blood, collected on day 0 of AZD1222 vaccination. The sequence was obtained from an adult in good health. The chain recombines TRBV2 with TRBJ1-5; perhaps TRBD1 as D (5 bases). The DNA of the CDR3 is TGTGCCAGCAGTGCGAGTGGGGGATTGGGCAATCAGCCCCAGCATTTT. It specifies CASSASGGLGNQPQHF.